This TCR beta chain was captured in a study of identical twins. MiXCR, applied by TCRdb to the 5' RACE reads, yields one record per CDR3 protein. The data hold roughly 720,000 distinct CDR3 sequences, with about 20% observed a single time. In its sample, this clonotype was seen a few times. The CDR3 sequence is 14 residues long. V lost 3 bases, J lost 2 bases, and 11 bases lay in between. Germline V gene lookup returns CDR1 MNHEY and CDR2 SVGAGI. This same sample was also part of a study on T cells expressing NK-cell markers.

The chain joins TRBV6-5 to TRBJ2-7; D possibly corresponds to TRBD2 (6 bases). This sequence originates from a woman aged 18 to 35 in good health. What was sequenced was PBMCs. CDR3 DNA: TGTGCCAGCAGTTATGCGCGGGGAGCCTACGAGCAGTACTTC. The encoded protein is CASSYARGAYEQYF.